This T cell receptor (beta chain) came from a study of control samples from healthy donors and cancer patients. Generated by immunoSEQ multiplex PCR, the TCRdb table keeps only in-frame clones and is missing some. The sample contains over 100,000 clones, around 93% of which appear only once. The ends were cut back, 4 bases at V and 0 bases at J, with 13 bases in the middle. The CDR3 has 16 residues. The germline V gene encodes CDR1 MDHEN and CDR2 SYDVKM. Sequenced sample: blood. This receptor was taken from a woman aged 45-59 years in good health. The chain is built from TRBV28 and TRBJ2-1; D not resolved. The CDR3 reads CASSSQSTVSYNEQFF. DNA of the CDR3: TGTGCCAGCAGTTCCCAATCGACTGTCTCCTACAATGAGCAGTTCTTC.